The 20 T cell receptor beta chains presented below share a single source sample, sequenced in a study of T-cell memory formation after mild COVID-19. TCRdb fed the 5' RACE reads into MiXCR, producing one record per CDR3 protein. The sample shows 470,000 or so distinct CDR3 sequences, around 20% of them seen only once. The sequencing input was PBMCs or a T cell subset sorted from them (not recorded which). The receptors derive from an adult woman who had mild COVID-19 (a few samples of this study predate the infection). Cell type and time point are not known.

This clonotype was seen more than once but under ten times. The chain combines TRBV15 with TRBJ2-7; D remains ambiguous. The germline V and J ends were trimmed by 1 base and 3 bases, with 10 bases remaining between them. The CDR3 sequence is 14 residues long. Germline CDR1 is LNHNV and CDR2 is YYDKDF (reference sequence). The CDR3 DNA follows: TGTGCCACCAGCAGAGCCCCCGAGCTCTACGAGCAGTACTTC. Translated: CATSRAPELYEQYF.

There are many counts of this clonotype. CDR3 in DNA: TGTGCCACCAGTGACCCCGACGATAGCACAGATACGCAGTATTTT. Translated: CATSDPDDSTDTQYF. The gene calls are TRBV24-1 and TRBJ2-3; no firm D call. CDR3 length: 15 residues. V lost 4 bases to trimming and J lost 0 bases, with 10 bases between them. Germline assignment: CDR1 KGHDR and CDR2 SFDVKD.

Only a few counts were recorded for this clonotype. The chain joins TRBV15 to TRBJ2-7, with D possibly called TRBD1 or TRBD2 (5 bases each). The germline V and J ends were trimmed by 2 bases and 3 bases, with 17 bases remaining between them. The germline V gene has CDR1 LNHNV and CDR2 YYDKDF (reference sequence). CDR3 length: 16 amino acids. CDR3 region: CATSRRGGTGYYEQYF. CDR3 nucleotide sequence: TGTGCCACCAGCAGACGGGGTGGAACAGGTTACTACGAGCAGTACTTC.

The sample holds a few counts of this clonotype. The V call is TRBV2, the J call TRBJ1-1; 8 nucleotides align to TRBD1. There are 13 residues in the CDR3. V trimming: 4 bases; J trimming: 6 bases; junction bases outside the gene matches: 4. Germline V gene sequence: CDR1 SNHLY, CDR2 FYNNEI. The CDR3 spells CASSVRTGPEAFF. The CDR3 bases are TGTGCCAGCAGTGTCAGGACAGGGCCTGAAGCTTTCTTT.

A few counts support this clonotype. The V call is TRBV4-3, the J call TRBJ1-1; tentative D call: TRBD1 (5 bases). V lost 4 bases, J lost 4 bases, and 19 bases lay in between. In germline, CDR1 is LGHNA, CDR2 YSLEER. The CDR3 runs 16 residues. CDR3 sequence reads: CASSRDSRDSVTEAFF. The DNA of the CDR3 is TGCGCCAGCAGCCGGGACTCACGGGACTCCGTCACTGAAGCTTTCTTT.

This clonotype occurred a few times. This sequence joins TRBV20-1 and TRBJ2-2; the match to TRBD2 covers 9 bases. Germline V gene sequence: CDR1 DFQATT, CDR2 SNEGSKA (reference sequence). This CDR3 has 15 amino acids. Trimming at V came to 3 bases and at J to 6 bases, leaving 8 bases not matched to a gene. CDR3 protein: CSASGGGADAGELFF. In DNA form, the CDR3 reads TGCAGTGCTAGCGGCGGGGGGGCCGACGCCGGGGAGCTGTTTTTT.

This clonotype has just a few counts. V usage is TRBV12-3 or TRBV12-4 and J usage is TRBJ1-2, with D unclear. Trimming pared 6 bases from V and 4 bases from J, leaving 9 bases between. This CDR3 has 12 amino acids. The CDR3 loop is CASSSSGYGYTF. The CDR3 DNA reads TGTGCCAGCAGCTCCTCGGGCTATGGCTACACCTTC.

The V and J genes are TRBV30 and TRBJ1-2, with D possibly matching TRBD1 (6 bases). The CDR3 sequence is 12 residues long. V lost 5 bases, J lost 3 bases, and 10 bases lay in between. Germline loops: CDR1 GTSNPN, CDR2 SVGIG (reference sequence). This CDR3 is CAWRGADYGYTF. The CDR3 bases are TGTGCCTGGCGGGGGGCAGACTATGGCTACACCTTC. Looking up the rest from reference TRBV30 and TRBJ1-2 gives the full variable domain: SQTIHQWPATLVQPVGSPLSLECTVEGTSNPNLYWYRQAAGRGLQLLFYSVGIGQISSEVPQNLSASRPQDRQFILSSKKLLLSDSGFYLCAWRGADYGYTFGSGTRLTVV.

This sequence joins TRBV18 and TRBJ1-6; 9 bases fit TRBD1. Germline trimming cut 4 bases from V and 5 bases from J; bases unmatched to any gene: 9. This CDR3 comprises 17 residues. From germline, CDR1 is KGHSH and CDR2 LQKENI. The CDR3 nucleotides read TGTGCCAGCTCACAAATCTCCGGGACAGGGCATAATTCACCCCTCCACTTT. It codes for CASSQISGTGHNSPLHF. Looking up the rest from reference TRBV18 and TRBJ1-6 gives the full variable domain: NAGVMQNPRHLVRRRGQEARLRCSPMKGHSHVYWYRQLPEEGLKFMVYLQKENIIDESGMPKERFSAEFPKEGPSILRIQQVVRGDSAAYFCASSQISGTGHNSPLHFGNGTRLTVT.

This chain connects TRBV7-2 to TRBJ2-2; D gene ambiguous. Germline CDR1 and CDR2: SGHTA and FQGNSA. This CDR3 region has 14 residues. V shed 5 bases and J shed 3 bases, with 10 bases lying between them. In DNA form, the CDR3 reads TGTGCCAGCAGCGCAATAGTCTACACCGGGGAGCTGTTTTTT. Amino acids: CASSAIVYTGELFF.

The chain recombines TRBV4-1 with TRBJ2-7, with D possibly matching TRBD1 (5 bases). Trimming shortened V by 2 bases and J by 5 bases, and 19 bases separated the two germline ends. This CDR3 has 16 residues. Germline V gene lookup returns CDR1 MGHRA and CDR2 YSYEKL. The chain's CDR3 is CASSQYPGWPIDEQYF. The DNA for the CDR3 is TGCGCCAGCAGCCAATATCCAGGGTGGCCCATTGACGAGCAGTACTTC.

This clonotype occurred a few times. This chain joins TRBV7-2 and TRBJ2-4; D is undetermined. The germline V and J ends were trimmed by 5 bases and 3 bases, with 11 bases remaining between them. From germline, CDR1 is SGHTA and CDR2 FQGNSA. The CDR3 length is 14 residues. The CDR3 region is CASSGMHGKNIQYF. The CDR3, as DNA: TGTGCCAGCAGCGGGATGCATGGCAAAAACATTCAGTACTTC.

CDR3 sequence (DNA): TGTGCCAGCAGCTTAGGGCTAGCGGGGGTTTTCACAGATACGCAGTATTTT. Translated, it gives CASSLGLAGVFTDTQYF. V gene TRBV7-8 combines with J gene TRBJ2-3; TRBD2 aligns across 10 bases. The CDR3 sequence is 17 residues long. CDR1 SGHVS and CDR2 FQNEAQ come from the germline V gene. The ends lost 1 base at V and 2 bases at J; junction bases unmatched: 6. Based on the CDR3 plus reference TRBV7-8 and TRBJ2-3, the full variable domain is GAGVSQSPRYKVAKRGQDVALRCDPISGHVSLFWYQQALGQGPEFLTYFQNEAQLDKSGLPSDRFFAERPEGSVSTLKIQRTQQEDSAVYLCASSLGLAGVFTDTQYFGPGTRLTVL.

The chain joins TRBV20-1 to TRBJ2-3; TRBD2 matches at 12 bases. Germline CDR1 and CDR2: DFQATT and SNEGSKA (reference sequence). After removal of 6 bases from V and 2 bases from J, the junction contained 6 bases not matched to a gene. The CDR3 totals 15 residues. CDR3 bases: TGCAGTGCCCAACTAGCGGGGGGATCCACAGATACGCAGTATTTT. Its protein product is CSAQLAGGSTDTQYF.

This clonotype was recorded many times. CDR3 in amino acids: CSAARELYEQYF. CDR3 bases: TGCAGTGCTGCCCGGGAGTTATACGAGCAGTACTTC. The chain is built from TRBV20-1 and TRBJ2-7; tentative D call: TRBD2 (6 bases). Germline CDR1 is DFQATT and CDR2 is SNEGSKA (reference sequence). The CDR3 totals 12 residues. The V gene lost 5 bases and the J gene lost 4 bases, with 12 bases spanning the gap.

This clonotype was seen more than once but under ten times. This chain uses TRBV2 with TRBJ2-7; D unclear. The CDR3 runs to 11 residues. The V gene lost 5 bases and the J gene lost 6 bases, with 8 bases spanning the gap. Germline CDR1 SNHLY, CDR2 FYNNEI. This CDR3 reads CASSFMPEQYF. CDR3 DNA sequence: TGTGCCAGCAGTTTCATGCCCGAGCAGTACTTC.

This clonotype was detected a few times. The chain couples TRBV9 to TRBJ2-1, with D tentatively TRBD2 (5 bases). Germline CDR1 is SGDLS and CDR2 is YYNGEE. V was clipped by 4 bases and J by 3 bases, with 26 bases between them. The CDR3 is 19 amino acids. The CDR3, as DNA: TGTGCCAGCAGCTTACGCTTGAGCGGTCTCGGTCGCGACTACAATGAGCAGTTCTTC. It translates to CASSLRLSGLGRDYNEQFF.

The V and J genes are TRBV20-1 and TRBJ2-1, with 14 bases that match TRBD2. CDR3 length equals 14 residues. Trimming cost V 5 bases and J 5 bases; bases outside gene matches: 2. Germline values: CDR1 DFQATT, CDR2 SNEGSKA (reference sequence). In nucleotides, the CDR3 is TGCAGTGCTCTGACTAGCGGGGGGGACAATGAGCAGTTCTTC. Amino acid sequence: CSALTSGGDNEQFF.

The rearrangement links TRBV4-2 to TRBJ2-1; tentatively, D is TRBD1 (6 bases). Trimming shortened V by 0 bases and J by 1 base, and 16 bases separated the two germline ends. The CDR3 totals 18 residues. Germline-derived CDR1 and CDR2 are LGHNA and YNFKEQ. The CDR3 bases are TGTGCCAGCAGCCAAGACCAAAGGGGGATCTTATCCTACAATGAGCAGTTCTTC. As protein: CASSQDQRGILSYNEQFF.

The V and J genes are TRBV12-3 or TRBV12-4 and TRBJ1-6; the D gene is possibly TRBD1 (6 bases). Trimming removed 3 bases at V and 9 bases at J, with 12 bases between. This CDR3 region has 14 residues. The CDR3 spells CASSFAGEGSPLHF. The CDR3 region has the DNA TGTGCCAGCAGTTTCGCAGGGGAAGGTTCACCCCTCCACTTT.